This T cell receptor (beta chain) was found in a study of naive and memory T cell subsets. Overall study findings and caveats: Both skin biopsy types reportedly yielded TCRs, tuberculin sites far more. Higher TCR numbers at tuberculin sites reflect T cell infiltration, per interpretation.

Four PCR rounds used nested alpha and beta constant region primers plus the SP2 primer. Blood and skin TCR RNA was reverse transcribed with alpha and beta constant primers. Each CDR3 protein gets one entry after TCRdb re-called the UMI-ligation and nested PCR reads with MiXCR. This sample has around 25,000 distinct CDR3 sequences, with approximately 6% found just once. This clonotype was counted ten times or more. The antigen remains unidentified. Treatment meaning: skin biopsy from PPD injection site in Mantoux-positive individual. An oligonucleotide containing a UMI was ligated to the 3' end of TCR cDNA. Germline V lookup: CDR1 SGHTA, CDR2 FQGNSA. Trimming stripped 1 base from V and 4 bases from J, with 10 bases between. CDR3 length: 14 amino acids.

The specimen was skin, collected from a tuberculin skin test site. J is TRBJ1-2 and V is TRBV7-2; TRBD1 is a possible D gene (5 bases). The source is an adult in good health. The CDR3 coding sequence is TGTGCCAGCAGCTTAGACAACAGGTTCTATGGCTACACCTTC. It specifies CASSLDNRFYGYTF.